The 24 T cell receptor beta chains below come from one sample, sequenced in a study of blood T cells in healthy people across ages. With a J-beta primer mix and a sample-barcoded 5' primer, a second PCR ran about 7 to 12 cycles. Via MiXCR, TCRdb re-called the 5' RACE reads, giving one row per CDR3 protein. Among approximately 2,000,000 distinct CDR3 sequences listed, 30% to 40% were seen once. Sequenced material: blood. The receptors originated from a human donor in good health.

The CDR3: CASSELGRHQFF. CDR3 nucleotides: TGTGCCAGCAGTGAGCTGGGCAGACACCAGTTCTTC. The V gene is TRBV6-1, the J gene TRBJ2-1; D gene ambiguous. This CDR3 has 12 amino acids. CDR1 MNHNS and CDR2 SASEGT come from the germline V gene. Deletions cut 3 bases from V and 13 bases from J, with 13 bases between.

The gene calls are TRBV7-2 and TRBJ1-2; D is undetermined. CDR3 length: 12 residues. V lost 5 bases, J lost 6 bases, and 10 bases lay in between. Per germline, CDR1 SGHTA and CDR2 FQGNSA. In DNA form, the CDR3 reads TGTGCCAGCAGCCTCGACGTGGATGGCTACACCTTC. As protein: CASSLDVDGYTF. Using reference TRBV7-2 and TRBJ1-2 for the parts outside the CDR3, the full variable domain is GAGVSQSPSNKVTEKGKDVELRCDPISGHTALYWYRQSLGQGLEFLIYFQGNSAPDKSGLPSDRFSAERTGGSVSTLTIQRTQQEDSAVYLCASSLDVDGYTFGSGTRLTVV.

This clonotype has ten or more counts. The chain recombines TRBV20-1 with TRBJ2-7; 9 bases are shared with TRBD1. Germline trimming cut 0 bases from V and 2 bases from J; bases unmatched to any gene: 8. The CDR3 length is 16 residues. The germline V gene has CDR1 DFQATT and CDR2 SNEGSKA (reference sequence). The CDR3 nucleotides are TGCAGTGCTAGAGACTCGGGACAGGGAAGAACCTACGAGCAGTACTTC. Amino acid sequence: CSARDSGQGRTYEQYF.

The chain uses TRBV5-1 and TRBJ2-7, with 9 bases fitting TRBD1. Germline-derived CDR1 and CDR2 are SGHRS and YFSETQ. The CDR3 has 16 residues. Unmatched junction bases numbered 8, after V lost 4 bases and J lost 0 bases. CDR3 sequence: CASSPQGTGSSYEQYF. CDR3 DNA sequence: TGCGCCAGCAGCCCTCAAGGGACAGGGAGCTCCTACGAGCAGTACTTC.

This chain joins TRBV4-1 and TRBJ2-1; D is tentatively TRBD1 or TRBD2 (5 bases each). The DNA matches TRBJ2-7 better at its end, which makes the J call doubtful. The CDR3 totals 16 residues. Germline V lookup: CDR1 MGHRA, CDR2 YSYEKL. As DNA, the CDR3 is TGCGCCAGCAGCCAGACCCCGTGGGGGTCTGAGAACGAGCAGTACTTC. It codes for CASSQTPWGSENEQYF.

The rearrangement uses TRBV5-1 and TRBJ2-1, with 8 bases aligning to TRBD2. The V gene's germline CDR1 is SGHRS and CDR2 YFSETQ. Losses at the gene ends were 3 bases for V and 6 bases for J; bases not matched to a gene: 8. The CDR3 loop spans 15 amino acids. The CDR3 region has the DNA TGCGCCAGCAGCTATCTAGCGGGCGGCGCCAATGAGCAGTTCTTC. Translated, it gives CASSYLAGGANEQFF.

This chain uses TRBV6-6 with TRBJ2-7; 12 bases are a match to TRBD1. V dropped 6 bases and J dropped 5; count of bases not matched to a gene: 8. Per germline, CDR1 MNHNY and CDR2 SVGAGI (reference sequence). The CDR3 totals 15 residues. CDR3 region: CASRPTGTGGDEQYF. The CDR3, as DNA: TGTGCCAGCAGACCTACCGGGACAGGGGGCGACGAGCAGTACTTC.

As for this clonotype: One junction end disagrees with the germline gene, perhaps due to a read error. J is TRBJ2-7 and V is TRBV27; TRBD2 matches 11 bases. CDR3 length: 19 residues. From germline, CDR1 is MNHEY and CDR2 SMNVEV (reference sequence). The CDR3 DNA reads as TGTGCCAGCAGTTTATTTAGTCTAGCGGGGGGCCGAAGCTCCTACGAGCAGTACTTT. Translation gives CASSLFSLAGGRSSYEQYF.

This clonotype was counted once. The rearrangement links TRBV20-1 to TRBJ1-6, with no clear D. The CDR3 is 14 amino acids. Trimming removed 6 bases from V and 1 base from J, with 10 bases in between. From germline, CDR1 is DFQATT and CDR2 SNEGSKA (reference sequence). The CDR3 DNA follows: TGCAGTGCCGAGGACGGATCCTATAATTCACCCCTCCACTTT. This sequence encodes CSAEDGSYNSPLHF.

The genes are TRBV29-1 and TRBJ1-1; 7 bases line up with TRBD1. V trimming: 4 bases; J trimming: 7 bases; junction bases outside the gene matches: 3. Germline V lookup: CDR1 SQVTM, CDR2 ANQGSEA. CDR3 length equals 11 residues. CDR3 amino acids: CSVGQGGEAFF. The CDR3 DNA sequence: TGCAGCGTTGGCCAGGGGGGTGAAGCTTTCTTT.

The chain recombines TRBV7-9 with TRBJ2-7, with a weak D call TRBD2 (5 bases). CDR3 size: 13 residues. Trimming took off 1 base at V and 5 bases at J, with 9 bases between the two ends. The germline CDR1 and CDR2 sequences are SEHNR and FQNEAQ (reference sequence). CDR3 residues: CASSLDGVNEQYF. The CDR3 nucleotides are TGTGCCAGCAGCTTAGACGGGGTCAACGAGCAGTACTTC. The whole variable domain, remainder taken from reference TRBV7-9 and TRBJ2-7, is DTGVSQNPRHKITKRGQNVTFRCDPISEHNRLYWYRQTLGQGPEFLTYFQNEAQLEKSRLLSDRFSAERPKGSFSTLEIQRTEQGDSAMYLCASSLDGVNEQYFGPGTRLTVT.

The chain has TRBV20-1 and TRBJ2-1; TRBD2 matches at 14 bases. V shed 7 bases and J 4 bases; nucleotides not matched to a gene: 6. CDR1 and CDR2 (germline): DFQATT, SNEGSKA (reference sequence). The CDR3 covers 15 residues. CDR3 bases: TGCAGTGTCTCGACTAGCGGGGGGGGATACAATGAGCAGTTCTTC. This sequence encodes CSVSTSGGGYNEQFF.

Remarks on this clonotype: At one boundary the junction diverges from the germline segment, which might be a read error. The chain is built from TRBV5-5 and TRBJ1-1; D is unresolved. The CDR3 loop spans 13 amino acids. The V gene's germline CDR1 is SGHKS and CDR2 YYEKEE (reference sequence). DNA for the CDR3: TGTGCCAGCAGTTTGGGGTTGGAGGGAGAAGCTTTCTTT. This translates into CASSLGLEGEAFF.

The chain joins TRBV5-5 to TRBJ2-2; 7 bases line up with TRBD1. The V and J ends lost 1 base and 4 bases, in that order; junction bases with no gene match: 7. This CDR3 is 16 amino acids long. CDR1 SGHKS and CDR2 YYEKEE come from the germline V gene (reference sequence). Here the CDR3 reads CASSLPRQGGTGELFF. The CDR3 DNA reads as TGTGCCAGCAGCTTGCCCCGACAGGGTGGCACCGGGGAGCTGTTTTTT.

The table lists this clonotype with a few counts. CDR3 amino acids: CASRSLDSVNTEAFF. The CDR3 region has the DNA TGCGCCAGCAGGTCCTTGGACAGCGTGAACACTGAAGCTTTCTTT. The rearrangement links TRBV5-1 to TRBJ1-1; TRBD1 is a possible D gene (6 bases). Germline CDR1 is SGHRS and CDR2 is YFSETQ. V was cut by 5 bases and J by 0 bases, with 14 bases left in between. This CDR3 contains 15 residues. The full variable domain, with the rest looked up from reference TRBV5-1 and TRBJ1-1, is KAGVTQTPRYLIKTRGQQVTLSCSPISGHRSVSWYQQTPGQGLQFLFEYFSETQRNKGNFPGRFSGRQFSNSRSEMNVSTLELGDSALYLCASRSLDSVNTEAFFGQGTRLTVV.

The rearrangement uses TRBV15 and TRBJ1-4, with D possibly matching TRBD1 (6 bases). V lost 2 bases and J 8 bases, leaving 27 bases between the germline ends. CDR1 LNHNV and CDR2 YYDKDF come from the germline V gene (reference sequence). The CDR3 sequence is 19 residues long. The chain's CDR3 is CATSRLPGHGTGLWEKLFF. In DNA, the CDR3 is TGTGCCACCAGCAGATTGCCGGGACATGGAACGGGGCTATGGGAAAAACTGTTTTTT.

V gene TRBV4-2 combines with J gene TRBJ1-2, with 10 positions matching TRBD1. V was pared by 2 bases and J by 0 bases, with 3 bases of the junction left unmatched. Germline-derived CDR1 and CDR2 are LGHNA and YNFKEQ. The CDR3 has 16 residues. The CDR3, as DNA: TGTGCCAGCAGCCAATCCGGACAGGGGGCTAACTATGGCTACACCTTC. Translating it yields CASSQSGQGANYGYTF.

This clonotype occurred a few times. The chain recombines TRBV6-6 with TRBJ1-1; 8 nucleotides align to TRBD1. The CDR3 covers 11 residues. In germline, CDR1 is MNHNY, CDR2 SVGAGI (reference sequence). The ends lost 6 bases at V and 11 bases at J; junction bases unmatched: 5. CDR3: CASRIWTGAFF. For the CDR3, the DNA is TGTGCCAGCAGAATTTGGACAGGGGCTTTCTTT.

The gene calls are TRBV4-3 and TRBJ1-4, with TRBD1 identical over 9 bases. The CDR3 spans 18 residues. Trimming took 4 bases from V and 0 from J; bases not matched to a gene: 9. The germline V gene has CDR1 LGHNA and CDR2 YSLEER. CDR3 region: CASSPGTGKPTTNEKLFF. The CDR3 coding sequence is TGCGCCAGCAGCCCCGGGACAGGGAAACCTACAACTAATGAAAAACTGTTTTTT.

V gene TRBV12-5 combines with J gene TRBJ1-2; D gene unclear. Germline V gives CDR1 LGHNT, CDR2 FRNRAP. This CDR3 is built from 13 residues. The V and J ends lost 3 bases and 2 bases respectively, with 7 bases between them. The CDR3 region has the DNA TGTGCTAGTGGTTTACGGGGAAACTATGGCTACACCTTC. This encodes CASGLRGNYGYTF.

The sample holds a few counts of this clonotype. The chain employs TRBV24-1 and TRBJ2-5, with 8 bases fitting TRBD1. V was clipped by 4 bases and J by 5 bases; unmatched bases: 8. Germline V lookup: CDR1 KGHDR, CDR2 SFDVKD. This CDR3 is built from 15 residues. The CDR3 here is CATSESTGAGETQYF. Here the CDR3 DNA reads TGTGCCACCAGTGAGTCGACAGGGGCAGGGGAGACCCAGTACTTC.

The chain combines TRBV12-3 or TRBV12-4 with TRBJ2-1, with TRBD2 matching 9 bases. The CDR3 spans 17 residues. V lost 0 bases, J lost 7 bases, and 10 bases stayed unmatched. CDR3 region: CASSLAVLAGASNEQFF. CDR3 DNA sequence: TGTGCCAGCAGTTTAGCGGTGTTAGCGGGGGCTTCAAATGAGCAGTTCTTC.

As regards this clonotype: Its ends do not fully match the called genes, so a read error is possible. J is TRBJ2-3 and V is TRBV7-2, with 10 positions matching TRBD2. The CDR3 sequence is 15 residues long. Germline CDR1 reads SGHTA; CDR2 reads FQGNSA. CDR3 coding DNA: TGTGCCAGCAGCTTAGTCGCTAGCGGGGGTGATACGCAGTATTTC. It yields the protein CASSLVASGGDTQYF.

With regard to this clonotype: The final CDR3 position lacks the conserved phenylalanine or tryptophan, pointing to a likely read error. The CDR3 DNA reads TGCAGTGCTAGAGGGACAGGACGTCACTCCTATGGCTACACCTGC. Protein product: CSARGTGRHSYGYTC. The chain couples TRBV20-1 to TRBJ1-2; 7 bases align to TRBD1. The CDR3 sequence is 15 residues long. The germline V gene encodes CDR1 DFQATT and CDR2 SNEGSKA (reference sequence). J was trimmed by 4 bases and V by 1 base; bases with no gene match: 9.